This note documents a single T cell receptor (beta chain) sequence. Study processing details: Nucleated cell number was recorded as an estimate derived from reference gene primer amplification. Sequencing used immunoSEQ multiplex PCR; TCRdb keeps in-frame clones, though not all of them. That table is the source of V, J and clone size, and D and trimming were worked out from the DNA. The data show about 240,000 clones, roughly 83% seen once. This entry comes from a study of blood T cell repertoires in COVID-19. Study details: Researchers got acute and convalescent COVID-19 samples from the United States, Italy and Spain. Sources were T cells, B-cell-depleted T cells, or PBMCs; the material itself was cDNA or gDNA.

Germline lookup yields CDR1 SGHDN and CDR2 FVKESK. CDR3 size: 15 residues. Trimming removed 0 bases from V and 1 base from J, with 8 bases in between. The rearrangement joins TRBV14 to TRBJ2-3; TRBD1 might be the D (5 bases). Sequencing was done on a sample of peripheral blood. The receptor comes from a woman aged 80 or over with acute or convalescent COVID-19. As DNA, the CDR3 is TGTGCCAGCAGCCAAGAGTGGGGCCGCACAGATACGCAGTATTTT. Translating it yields CASSQEWGRTDTQYF.